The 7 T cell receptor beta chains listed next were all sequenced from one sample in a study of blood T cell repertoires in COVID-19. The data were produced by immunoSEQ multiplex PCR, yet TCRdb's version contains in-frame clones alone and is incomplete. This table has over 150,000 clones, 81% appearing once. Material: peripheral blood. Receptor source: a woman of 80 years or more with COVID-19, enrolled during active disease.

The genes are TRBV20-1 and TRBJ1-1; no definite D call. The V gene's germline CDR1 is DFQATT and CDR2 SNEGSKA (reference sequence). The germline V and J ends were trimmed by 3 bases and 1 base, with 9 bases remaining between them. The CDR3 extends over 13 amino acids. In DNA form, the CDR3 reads TGCAGTGCTAGTTCTCGGGGGAACACTGAAGCTTTCTTT. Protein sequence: CSASSRGNTEAFF.

The DNA for the CDR3 is TGTGCCAGCAGCACCGGGACCTACGAGCAGTACTTC. As protein: CASSTGTYEQYF. The genes are TRBV11-2 and TRBJ2-7; TRBD2 might be the D (5 bases). The CDR3 covers 12 residues. CDR1 and CDR2 from the germline V gene are SGHAT and FQNNGV. V lost 5 bases to trimming and J lost 2 bases, with 7 bases between them.

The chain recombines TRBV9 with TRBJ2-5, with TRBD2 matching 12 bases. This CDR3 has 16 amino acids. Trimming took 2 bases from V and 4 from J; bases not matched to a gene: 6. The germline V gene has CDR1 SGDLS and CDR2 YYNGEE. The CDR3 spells CASSVGTSGPGETQYF. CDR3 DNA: TGTGCCAGCAGCGTCGGGACTAGCGGGCCTGGAGAGACCCAGTACTTC.

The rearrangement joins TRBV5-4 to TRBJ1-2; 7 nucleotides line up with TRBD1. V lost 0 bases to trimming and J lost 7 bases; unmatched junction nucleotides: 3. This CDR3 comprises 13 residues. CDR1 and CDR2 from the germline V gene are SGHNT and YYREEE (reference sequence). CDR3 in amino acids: CASSLDWDSGYTF. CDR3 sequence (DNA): TGTGCCAGCAGCTTGGATTGGGACAGTGGCTACACCTTC.

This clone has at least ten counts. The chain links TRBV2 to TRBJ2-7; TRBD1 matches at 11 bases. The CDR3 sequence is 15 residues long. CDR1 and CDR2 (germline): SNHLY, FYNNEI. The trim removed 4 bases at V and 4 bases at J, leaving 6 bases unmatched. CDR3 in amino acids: CASSVLGQGAYEQYF. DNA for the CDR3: TGTGCCAGCAGTGTTTTAGGACAGGGGGCTTACGAGCAGTACTTC.

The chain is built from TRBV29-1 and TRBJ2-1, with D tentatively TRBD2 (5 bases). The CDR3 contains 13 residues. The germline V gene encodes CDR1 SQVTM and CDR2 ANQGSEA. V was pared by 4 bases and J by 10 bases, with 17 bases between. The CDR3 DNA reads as TGCAGCGTTGGAGAGCGGCCCCCCGGGGAGCAGTTCTTC. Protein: CSVGERPPGEQFF.

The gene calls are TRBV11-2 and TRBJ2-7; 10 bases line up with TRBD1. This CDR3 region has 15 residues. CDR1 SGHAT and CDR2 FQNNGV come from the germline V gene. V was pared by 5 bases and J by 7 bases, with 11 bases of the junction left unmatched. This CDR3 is CASSQTGTGVREQYF. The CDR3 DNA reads TGTGCCAGCAGCCAGACCGGGACAGGGGTACGGGAGCAGTACTTC.